This record concerns one T cell receptor (beta chain) sequence. Its matching antigen is unknown. This CDR3 contains 16 residues. Germline CDR1 is SGHTS and CDR2 is YDEGEE. V was clipped by 0 bases and J by 3 bases, with 14 bases between them. Data came from immunoSEQ multiplex PCR; TCRdb stores just in-frame clones and leaves some out. The sample has fewer than 200,000 clones; 90% to 95% are singletons. The data derive from a study of T cell responses to AZD1222 COVID-19 vaccine. Study-level findings and limits: Unmutated variant regions are reportedly targeted by nearly half of spike-specific TCRs.

The sequencing here drew on peripheral blood, taken 28 days after the second dose of the MenACWY control vaccine. V and J are TRBV5-8 and TRBJ2-3; D is unclear. The source of this sequence is an adult who received the MenACWY meningococcal vaccine as a control. Written as DNA, the CDR3 is TGTGCCAGCAGCTTGGCGATGTCCACAGCTACAGATACGCAGTATTTT. This encodes CASSLAMSTATDTQYF.